This T cell receptor beta chain was recovered during a study of graft-versus-host responses after intestinal transplantation. Regarding the study as a whole: Circulating GvH clones peaking coincided with falling HvG clones soon after transplant.

Profiled with immunoSEQ multiplex PCR; TCRdb holds only in-frame clones, not every one. The table shows just over 95,000 clones, with roughly 92% occurring only once. As for this clone: No antigen is known for it.

The V end lost 1 base, the J end lost 1 base, and 14 bases lay between the germline ends. Per the germline V gene, CDR1 is SGDLS and CDR2 is YYNGEE. The CDR3 spans 16 residues. The chain combines TRBV9 with TRBJ2-5; D is perhaps TRBD2 (6 bases). The source of this sequence is a human donor who received an intestinal transplant. Sequences were derived from unstimulated CD4+ T cells sorted from spleen or lymph node cells, sampled before intestinal transplant. The CDR3 DNA reads as TGTGCCAGCAGCGTATCCACTCTAGCGCGCCAAGAGACCCAGTACTTC. It is translated as CASSVSTLARQETQYF.